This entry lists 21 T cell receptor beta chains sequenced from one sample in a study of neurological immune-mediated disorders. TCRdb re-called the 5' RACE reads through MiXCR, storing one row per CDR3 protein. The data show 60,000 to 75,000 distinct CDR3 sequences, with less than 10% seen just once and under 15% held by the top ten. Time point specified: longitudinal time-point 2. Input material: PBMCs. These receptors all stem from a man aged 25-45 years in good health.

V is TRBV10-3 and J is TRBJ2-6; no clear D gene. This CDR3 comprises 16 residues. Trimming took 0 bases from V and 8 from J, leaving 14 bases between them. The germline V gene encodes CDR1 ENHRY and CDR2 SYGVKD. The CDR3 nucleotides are TGTGCCATCAGTGAGTCAGGGTTATCTTGGACCAACGTCCTGACTTTC. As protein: CAISESGLSWTNVLTF.

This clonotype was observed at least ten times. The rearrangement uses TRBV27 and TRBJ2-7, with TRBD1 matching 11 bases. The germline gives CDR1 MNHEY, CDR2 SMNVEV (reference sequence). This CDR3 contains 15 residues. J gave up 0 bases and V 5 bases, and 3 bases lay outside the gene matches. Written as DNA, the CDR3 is TGTGCCAGCAGTCTCGGGACAGGGGGCTCCTACGAGCAGTACTTC. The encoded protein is CASSLGTGGSYEQYF.

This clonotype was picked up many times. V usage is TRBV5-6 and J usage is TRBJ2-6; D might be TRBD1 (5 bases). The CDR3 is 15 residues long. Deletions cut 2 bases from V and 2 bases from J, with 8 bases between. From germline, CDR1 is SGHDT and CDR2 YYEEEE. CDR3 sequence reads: CASSFQGTGANVLTF. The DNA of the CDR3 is TGTGCCAGCAGCTTCCAGGGAACTGGGGCCAACGTCCTGACTTTC.

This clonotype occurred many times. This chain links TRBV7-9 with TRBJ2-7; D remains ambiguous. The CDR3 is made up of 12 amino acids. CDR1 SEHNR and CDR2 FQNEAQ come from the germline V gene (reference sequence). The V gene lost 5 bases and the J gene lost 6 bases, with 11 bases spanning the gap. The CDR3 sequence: CASSPISREQYF. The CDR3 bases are TGTGCCAGCAGCCCAATCTCCCGCGAGCAGTACTTC.

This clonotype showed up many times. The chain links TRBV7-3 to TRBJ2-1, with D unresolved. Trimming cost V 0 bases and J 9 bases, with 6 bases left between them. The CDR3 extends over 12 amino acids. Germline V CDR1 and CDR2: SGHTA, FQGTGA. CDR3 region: CASSLTESEQFF. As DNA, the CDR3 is TGTGCCAGCAGCTTAACAGAATCTGAGCAGTTCTTC.

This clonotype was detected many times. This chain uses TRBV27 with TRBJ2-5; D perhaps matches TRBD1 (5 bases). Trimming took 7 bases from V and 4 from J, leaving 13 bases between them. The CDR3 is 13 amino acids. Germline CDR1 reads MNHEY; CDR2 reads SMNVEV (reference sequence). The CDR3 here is CASTRRGGETQYF. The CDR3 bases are TGTGCCAGCACTAGAAGGGGCGGAGAGACCCAGTACTTC.

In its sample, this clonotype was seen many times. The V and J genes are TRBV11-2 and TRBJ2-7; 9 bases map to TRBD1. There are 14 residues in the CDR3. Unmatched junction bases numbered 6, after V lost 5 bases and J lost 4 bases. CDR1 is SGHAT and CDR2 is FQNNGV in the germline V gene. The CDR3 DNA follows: TGTGCCAGCAGCACCAACAGGGGGCTTTACGAGCAGTACTTC. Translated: CASSTNRGLYEQYF.

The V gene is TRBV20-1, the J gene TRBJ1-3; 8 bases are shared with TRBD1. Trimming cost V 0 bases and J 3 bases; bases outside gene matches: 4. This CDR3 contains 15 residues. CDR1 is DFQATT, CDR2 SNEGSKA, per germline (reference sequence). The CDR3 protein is CSARDQGARGNTIYF. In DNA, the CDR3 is TGCAGTGCTAGAGATCAGGGGGCGCGTGGAAACACCATATATTTT.

The CDR3 coding sequence is TGTGCCAGCAGTCAGCCGGGACAGCAGCAAGAGACCCAGTACTTC. Protein product: CASSQPGQQQETQYF. The chain links TRBV6-2 or TRBV6-3 to TRBJ2-5; TRBD1 matches at 7 bases. Germline V lookup: CDR1 MNHEY, CDR2 SVGEGT. This CDR3 spans 15 amino acids. The ends lost 5 bases at V and 2 bases at J; junction bases unmatched: 8.

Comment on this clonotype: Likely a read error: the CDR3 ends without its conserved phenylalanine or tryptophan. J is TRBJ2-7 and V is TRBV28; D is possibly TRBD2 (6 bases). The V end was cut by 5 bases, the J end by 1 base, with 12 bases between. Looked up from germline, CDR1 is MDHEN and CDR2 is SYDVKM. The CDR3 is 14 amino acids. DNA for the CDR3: TGTGCCAGCAGTCTCCGGGACTCATCCTACGAGCAGTACTCG. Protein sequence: CASSLRDSSYEQYS.

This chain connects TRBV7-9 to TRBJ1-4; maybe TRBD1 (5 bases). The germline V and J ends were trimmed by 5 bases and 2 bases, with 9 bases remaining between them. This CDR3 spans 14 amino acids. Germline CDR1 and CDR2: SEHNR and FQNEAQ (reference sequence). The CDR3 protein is CASSKGATNEKLFF. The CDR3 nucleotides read TGTGCCAGCAGCAAAGGGGCGACTAATGAAAAACTGTTTTTT.

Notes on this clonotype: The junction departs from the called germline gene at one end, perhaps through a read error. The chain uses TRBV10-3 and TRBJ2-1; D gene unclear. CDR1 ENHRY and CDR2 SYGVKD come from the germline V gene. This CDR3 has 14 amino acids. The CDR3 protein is CTISAVGSYNEQFF. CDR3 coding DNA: TGTACCATCAGTGCAGTCGGCTCCTACAATGAGCAGTTCTTC.

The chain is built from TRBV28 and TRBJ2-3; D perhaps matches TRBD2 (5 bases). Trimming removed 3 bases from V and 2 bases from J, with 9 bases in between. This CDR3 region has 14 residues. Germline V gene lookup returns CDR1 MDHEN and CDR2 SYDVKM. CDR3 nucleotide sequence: TGTGCCAGCAGTTTTGCCGGGGACACAGATACGCAGTATTTT. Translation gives CASSFAGDTDTQYF.

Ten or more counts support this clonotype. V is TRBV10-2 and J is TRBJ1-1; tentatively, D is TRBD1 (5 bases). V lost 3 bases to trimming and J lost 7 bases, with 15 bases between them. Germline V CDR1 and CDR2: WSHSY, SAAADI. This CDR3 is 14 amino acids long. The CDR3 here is CASSEADRGVEAFF. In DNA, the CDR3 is TGCGCCAGCAGTGAAGCCGACAGAGGTGTTGAAGCTTTCTTT.

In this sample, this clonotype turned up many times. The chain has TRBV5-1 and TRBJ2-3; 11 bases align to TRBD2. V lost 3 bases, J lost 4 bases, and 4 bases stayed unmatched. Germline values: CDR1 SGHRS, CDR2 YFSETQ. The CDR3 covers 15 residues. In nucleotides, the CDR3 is TGCGCCAGCAGCTCGGGGACTAGCGGACCAGATACGCAGTATTTT. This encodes CASSSGTSGPDTQYF.

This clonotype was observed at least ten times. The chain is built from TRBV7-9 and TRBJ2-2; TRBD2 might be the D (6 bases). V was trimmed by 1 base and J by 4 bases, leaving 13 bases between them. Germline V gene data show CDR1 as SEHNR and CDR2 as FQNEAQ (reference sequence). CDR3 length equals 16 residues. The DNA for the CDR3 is TGTGCCAGCAGCTTAGGCGCTAGCGTGGCCACCGGGGAGCTGTTTTTT. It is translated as CASSLGASVATGELFF. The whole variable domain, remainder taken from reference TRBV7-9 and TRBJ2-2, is DTGVSQNPRHKITKRGQNVTFRCDPISEHNRLYWYRQTLGQGPEFLTYFQNEAQLEKSRLLSDRFSAERPKGSFSTLEIQRTEQGDSAMYLCASSLGASVATGELFFGEGSRLTVL.

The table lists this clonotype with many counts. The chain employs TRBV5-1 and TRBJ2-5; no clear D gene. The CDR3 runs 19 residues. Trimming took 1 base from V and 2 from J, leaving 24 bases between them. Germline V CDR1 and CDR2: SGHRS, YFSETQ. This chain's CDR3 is CASSLTPLGAPSTQETQYF. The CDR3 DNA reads TGCGCCAGCAGCTTGACCCCATTAGGAGCTCCTTCCACTCAAGAGACCCAGTACTTC. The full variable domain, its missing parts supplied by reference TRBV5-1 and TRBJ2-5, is KAGVTQTPRYLIKTRGQQVTLSCSPISGHRSVSWYQQTPGQGLQFLFEYFSETQRNKGNFPGRFSGRQFSNSRSEMNVSTLELGDSALYLCASSLTPLGAPSTQETQYFGPGTRLLVL.

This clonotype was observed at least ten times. For the CDR3, the DNA is TGTGCCAGCAGTCCCCGGACAGGGGGCTACGAGCAGTACTTC. It yields the protein CASSPRTGGYEQYF. The J gene is TRBJ2-7, the V gene TRBV28; 10 positions match TRBD1. The CDR3 contains 14 residues. With 5 bases clipped from V and 3 bases from J, the junction kept 4 bases outside the gene matches. Germline V lookup: CDR1 MDHEN, CDR2 SYDVKM.

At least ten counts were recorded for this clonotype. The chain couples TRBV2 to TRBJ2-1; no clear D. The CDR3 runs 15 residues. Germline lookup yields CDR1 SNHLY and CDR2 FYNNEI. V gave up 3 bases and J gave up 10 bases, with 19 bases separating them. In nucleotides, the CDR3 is TGTGCCAGCAGTGATGCCTCATCCGTCTCGCCGGAGCAGTTCTTC. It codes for CASSDASSVSPEQFF.

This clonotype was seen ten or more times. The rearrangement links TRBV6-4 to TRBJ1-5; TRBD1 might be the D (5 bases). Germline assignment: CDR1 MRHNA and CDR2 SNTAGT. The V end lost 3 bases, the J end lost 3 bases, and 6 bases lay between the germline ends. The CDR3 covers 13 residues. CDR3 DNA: TGTGCCAGCAGTGAGGACACCAATCAGCCCCAGCATTTT. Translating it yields CASSEDTNQPQHF.

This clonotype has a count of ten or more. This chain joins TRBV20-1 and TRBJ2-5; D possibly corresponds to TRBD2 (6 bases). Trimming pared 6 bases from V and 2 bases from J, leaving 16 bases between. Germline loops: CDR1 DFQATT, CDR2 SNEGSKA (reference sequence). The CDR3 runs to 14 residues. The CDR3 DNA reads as TGCAGTGCAGGGCGGGACCTCACACAAGAGACCCAGTACTTC. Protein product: CSAGRDLTQETQYF.